These 3 T cell receptor beta chains were sequenced from one sample in a study of T cells in Graves' hyperthyroidism and ophthalmopathy. Regions amplified from RNA transcripts were the TCR beta CDR3 regions. HTBI primers were used for first-round RT-PCR of the TCR CDR3. TCRdb recomputed calls from the multiplex PCR reads with MiXCR, one row per CDR3 protein. The sample lists fewer than 500,000 distinct CDR3 sequences, more than 12% occurring once. The sequencing sample was made of blood. These receptors originate from a woman aged 25 to 39 with Graves' ophthalmopathy.

This sequence joins TRBV9 and TRBJ1-2; D unclear. This CDR3 comprises 15 residues. Per the germline V gene, CDR1 is SGDLS and CDR2 is YYNGEE. V shed 3 bases and J shed 3 bases, with 15 bases lying between them. CDR3 amino acids: CASSAHLLTHYGYTF. The CDR3 bases are TGTGCCAGCAGCGCTCATTTATTAACTCACTATGGCTACACCTTC.

This clonotype was picked up a small number of times. This chain's CDR3 is CASSGGTGVTIQPQHF. The CDR3 region has the DNA TGTGCCAGCAGTGGAGGGACAGGGGTTACAATTCAGCCCCAGCATTTT. The chain is built from TRBV6-1 and TRBJ1-5, with 10 bases fitting TRBD1. V lost 4 bases to trimming and J lost 6 bases; unmatched junction nucleotides: 9. The CDR3 runs to 16 residues. Per germline, CDR1 MNHNS and CDR2 SASEGT.

Many counts were recorded for this clonotype. The chain has TRBV15 and TRBJ2-3, with a tentative D call TRBD2 (5 bases). V dropped 2 bases and J dropped 1 base, with 7 bases sitting between them. Germline CDR1 is LNHNV and CDR2 is YYDKDF (reference sequence). The length of the CDR3 is 14 residues. This chain's CDR3 is CATSRRAGTDTQYF. The CDR3, as DNA: TGTGCCACCAGCAGAAGAGCGGGCACAGATACGCAGTATTTT.